This T cell receptor (beta chain) emerged from a study of blood T cell repertoires in COVID-19. Someone with COVID-19 had been met by exposed participants within 2 weeks before study entry. The CDR3 spans 12 residues. Trimming stripped 0 bases from V and 4 bases from J, with 3 bases between. CDR1 MGHDK and CDR2 SYGVNS come from the germline V gene. The assay was immunoSEQ multiplex PCR, and TCRdb's table has in-frame clones only and misses some. The sample contains approximately 300,000 clones, approximately 91% of which appear only once. Input material: PBMCs or T cells enriched from blood (not recorded which). The genes are TRBV25-1 and TRBJ2-5; the D is unclear. This TCR derives from a woman aged 25 to 39 who had been exposed to COVID-19. CDR3 DNA: TGTGCCAGCAGTGAATATAGAGAGACCCAGTACTTC. Its translation is CASSEYRETQYF. Combining the CDR3 with reference TRBV25-1 and TRBJ2-5 gives the whole variable domain EADIYQTPRYLVIGTGKKITLECSQTMGHDKMYWYQQDPGMELHLIHYSYGVNSTEKGDLSSESTVSRIRTEHFPLTLESARPSHTSQYLCASSEYRETQYFGPGTRLLVL.